This T cell receptor beta chain was captured in a study of CD8 T cells in ankylosing spondylitis. Each CDR3 protein gets one entry after TCRdb re-called the 5' RACE reads with MiXCR. The sample records approximately 140,000 distinct CDR3 sequences, about 8% being singletons. The CDR3 runs to 13 residues. Trimming removed 3 bases from V and 1 base from J, with 6 bases in between. The germline V gene encodes CDR1 MNHNY and CDR2 SVGAGI (reference sequence). Many counts were recorded for this clonotype. The rearrangement links TRBV6-6 to TRBJ1-1; no clear D gene. Sequencing used synovial fluid, either unsorted or a sorted T cell fraction (not recorded which). This sequence was found in a male donor with ankylosing spondylitis. CDR3 DNA: TGTGCCAGCAGTTATCGGGGGAACACTGAAGCTTTCTTT. The encoded protein is CASSYRGNTEAFF.